The rows below give T cell receptor beta chains drawn from one sample of a study of CD8 T cells in Susac syndrome. TCRdb ran MiXCR on the immunoSEQ multiplex PCR reads and lists one entry per CDR3 protein. The table includes 150,000 or so distinct CDR3 sequences, 94% detected once. The sequenced sample was CD8+ T cells from PBMCs. These receptors all come from a human donor with multiple sclerosis. Each CDR3 is given with its conserved first and last residue. D genes are given only for firm matches. Size values are once, few and many counts, or a class for expanded clones, and some rows have none.

NA	TRBJ2-3	NA	TRBV29-1	CSVDQVDWGTDTQYF	TGCAGCGTCGACCAAGTCGACTGGGGCACAGATACGCAGTATTTT
TRBD2	TRBJ2-4	NA	TRBV20-1	CSARDTHGERGVKNIQYF	TGCAGTGCTAGAGATACGCATGGCGAGCGGGGAGTCAAAAACATTCAGTACTTC
NA	TRBJ1-2	NA	TRBV15	CATSRGDRDVGYTF	TGTGCCACCAGCAGAGGGGACCGGGACGTTGGCTACACCTTC
NA	TRBJ1-2	NA	TRBV2	CASSYTTANYGYTF	TGTGCCAGCAGTTATACAACTGCTAACTATGGCTACACCTTC
TRBD1	TRBJ2-3	few	TRBV11-2	CASSMTGVGDTDTQYF	TGTGCCAGCAGTATGACAGGGGTTGGGGACACAGATACGCAGTATTTT
NA	TRBJ2-1	NA	TRBV27	CASSLGPSNEQFF	TGTGCCAGCAGTTTAGGACCCAGCAATGAGCAGTTCTTC
TRBD2	TRBJ2-1	NA	TRBV7-9	CASSPRGGGHSYNEQFF	TGTGCCAGCAGCCCCCGCGGGGGGGGCCACTCCTACAATGAGCAGTTCTTC
TRBD1	TRBJ2-1	NA	TRBV18	CASSHGTGGLNEQFF	TGTGCCAGCTCTCACGGGACAGGGGGCTTGAATGAGCAGTTCTTC
NA	TRBJ2-7	NA	TRBV25-1	CASSASPYEQYF	TGTGCCAGCAGTGCTTCACCCTACGAGCAGTACTTC
NA	TRBJ2-1	NA	TRBV29-1	CSVEGSRQSYNEQFF	TGCAGCGTTGAAGGGTCGAGACAGAGCTACAATGAGCAGTTCTTC
NA	TRBJ1-1	NA	TRBV20-1	CSARVERRKNTEAFF	TGCAGTGCTAGAGTAGAACGGAGAAAGAACACTGAAGCTTTCTTT
NA	TRBJ1-2	NA	TRBV27	CASRARLSRVDGYTF	TGTGCCAGCAGGGCCCGATTGTCCCGGGTGGATGGCTACACCTTC
NA	TRBJ2-5	NA	TRBV13	CASSLGYREQETQYF	TGTGCCAGCAGCTTAGGATACAGGGAGCAAGAGACCCAGTACTTC
NA	TRBJ1-2	NA	TRBV20-1	CSARDLDGNYGYTF	TGCAGTGCTAGAGATCTGGACGGGAACTATGGCTACACCTTC
TRBD1	TRBJ1-5	NA	TRBV12-3/TRBV12-4	CASSLAGQNSNQPQHF	TGTGCCAGCAGTTTAGCGGGACAGAATAGCAATCAGCCCCAGCATTTT
NA	TRBJ1-2	NA	TRBV29-1	CSVGRDRGDYGYTF	TGCAGCGTTGGCCGGGACCGGGGGGACTATGGCTACACCTTC
TRBD2	TRBJ2-3	NA	TRBV28	CASRGLATTDTQYF	TGTGCCAGCAGGGGACTAGCGACGACAGATACGCAGTATTTT
NA	TRBJ1-1	NA	TRBV29-1	CSVGPGVNTEAFF	TGCAGCGTTGGCCCAGGGGTGAACACTGAAGCTTTCTTT
TRBD2	TRBJ2-1	NA	TRBV5-6	CASSIGTSGYNEQFF	TGTGCCAGCAGTATTGGGACTAGCGGATACAATGAGCAGTTCTTC
NA	TRBJ2-2	NA	TRBV20-1	CSARGTSNTGELFF	TGCAGTGCTAGGGGGACTTCGAACACCGGGGAGCTGTTTTTT
TRBD1	TRBJ2-1	NA	TRBV4-2	CASSGRDRVLVNEQFF	TGTGCCAGCAGCGGCCGGGACAGGGTCTTAGTAAATGAGCAGTTCTTC
NA	TRBJ1-2	NA	TRBV15	CATSRDRGAGHTF	TGTGCCACCAGCAGAGATAGAGGGGCCGGGCACACCTTC
NA	TRBJ2-7	NA	TRBV20-1	CSARTRATNEQYF	TGCAGTGCCCGCACTAGGGCCACCAACGAGCAGTACTTC
NA	TRBJ2-7	NA	TRBV20-1	CSAHLDRGPYEQYF	TGCAGTGCTCACCTCGACAGAGGCCCCTACGAGCAGTACTTC
NA	TRBJ2-1	once	TRBV14	CASSQDLRERFF	TGTGCCAGCAGCCAAGATCTCAGGGAGCGGTTCTTC
NA	TRBJ1-2	NA	TRBV7-9	CASSLDWVYTF	TGTGCCAGCAGCTTAGACTGGGTCTACACCTTC
NA	TRBJ1-2	NA	TRBV5-4	CASSLEQYGYTF	TGTGCCAGCAGCTTGGAGCAGTATGGCTACACCTTC
TRBD2	TRBJ2-1	NA	TRBV9	CASSTPLAGPYNEQFF	TGTGCCAGCAGCACCCCGCTAGCGGGACCCTACAATGAGCAGTTCTTC
NA	TRBJ2-1	NA	TRBV6-2/TRBV6-3	CASSAPEGSSYNEQFF	TGTGCCAGCAGTGCCCCAGAGGGGAGCTCCTACAATGAGCAGTTCTTC
TRBD1	TRBJ1-5	NA	TRBV3-1	CASSQGPDRDSNQPQHF	TGTGCCAGCAGCCAAGGACCCGACAGGGATAGCAATCAGCCCCAGCATTTT
NA	TRBJ2-3	once	TRBV7-9	CASSPTGSNTDTQYF	TGTGCCAGCAGCCCTACGGGTTCGAACACAGATACGCAGTATTTT
TRBD1	TRBJ2-3	NA	TRBV7-9	CASGPGQGADTQYF	TGTGCCAGCGGCCCCGGACAGGGGGCAGATACGCAGTATTTT
NA	TRBJ2-2	NA	TRBV20-1	CSARDRLNTGELFF	TGCAGTGCTAGAGATAGGCTTAACACCGGGGAGCTGTTTTTT
NA	TRBJ1-1	NA	TRBV30	CAWVSLMNTEAFF	TGTGCCTGGGTTTCCCTTATGAACACTGAAGCTTTCTTT
TRBD2	TRBJ2-1	NA	TRBV7-8	CASSLGGLVLFF	TGTGCCAGCAGCTTAGGAGGACTAGTTCTGTTCTTC
TRBD1	TRBJ2-1	NA	TRBV7-9	CASSLMGRTGGYNEQFF	TGTGCCAGCAGCTTAATGGGTCGGACAGGGGGATACAATGAGCAGTTCTTC